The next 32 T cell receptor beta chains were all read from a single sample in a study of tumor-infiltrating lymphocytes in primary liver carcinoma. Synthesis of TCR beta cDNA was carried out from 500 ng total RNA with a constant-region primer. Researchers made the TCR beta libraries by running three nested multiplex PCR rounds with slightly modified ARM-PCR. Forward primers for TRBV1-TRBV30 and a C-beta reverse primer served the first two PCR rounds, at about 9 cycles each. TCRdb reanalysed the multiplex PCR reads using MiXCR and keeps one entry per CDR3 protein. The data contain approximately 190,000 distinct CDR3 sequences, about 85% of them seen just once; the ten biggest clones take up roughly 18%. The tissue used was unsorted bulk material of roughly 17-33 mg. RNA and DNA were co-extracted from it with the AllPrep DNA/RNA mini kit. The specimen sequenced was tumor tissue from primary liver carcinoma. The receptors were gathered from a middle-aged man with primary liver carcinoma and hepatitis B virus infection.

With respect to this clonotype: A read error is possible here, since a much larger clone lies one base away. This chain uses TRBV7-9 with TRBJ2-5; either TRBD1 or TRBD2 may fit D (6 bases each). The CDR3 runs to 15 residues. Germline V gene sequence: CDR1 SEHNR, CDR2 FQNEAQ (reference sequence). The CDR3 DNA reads TGTGCCAGCAGCCCCCGGGGGCGGGACAAAGAGATCCAGTACTTC. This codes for CASSPRGRDKEIQYF.

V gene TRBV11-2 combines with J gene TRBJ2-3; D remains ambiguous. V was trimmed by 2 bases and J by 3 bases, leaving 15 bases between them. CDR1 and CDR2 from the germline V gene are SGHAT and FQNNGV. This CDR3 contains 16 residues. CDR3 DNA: TGTGCCAGCAGCTTACAAGCAGGAATCAGGACAGATACGCAGTATTTT. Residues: CASSLQAGIRTDTQYF.

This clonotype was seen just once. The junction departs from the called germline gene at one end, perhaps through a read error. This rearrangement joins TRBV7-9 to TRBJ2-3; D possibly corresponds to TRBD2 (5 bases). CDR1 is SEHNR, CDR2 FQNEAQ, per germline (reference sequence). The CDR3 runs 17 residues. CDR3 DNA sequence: TGTGCCAGCAGATTAGCGCGGCTAGCTGTAGTCTCGGATACGCAGTATTTT. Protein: CASRLARLAVVSDTQYF. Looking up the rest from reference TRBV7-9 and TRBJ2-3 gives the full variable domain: DTGVSQNPRHKITKRGQNVTFRCDPISEHNRLYWYRQTLGQGPEFLTYFQNEAQLEKSRLLSDRFSAERPKGSFSTLEIQRTEQGDSAMYLCASRLARLAVVSDTQYFGPGTRLTVL.

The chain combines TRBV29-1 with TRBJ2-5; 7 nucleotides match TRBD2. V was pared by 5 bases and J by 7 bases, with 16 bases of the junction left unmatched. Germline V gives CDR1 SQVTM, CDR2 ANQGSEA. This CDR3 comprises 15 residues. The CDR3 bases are TGCAGCGTTCGGACTAGTGTGAGTTGGGCAGTGACCCAGTACTTC. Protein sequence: CSVRTSVSWAVTQYF.

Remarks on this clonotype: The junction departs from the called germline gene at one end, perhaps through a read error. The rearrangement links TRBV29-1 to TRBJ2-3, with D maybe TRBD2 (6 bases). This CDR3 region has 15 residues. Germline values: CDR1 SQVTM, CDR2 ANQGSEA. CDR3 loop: CIVEGGAGITDTKCF. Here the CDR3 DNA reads TGCATCGTTGAGGGCGGGGCCGGCATCACAGATACGAAGTGTTTT.

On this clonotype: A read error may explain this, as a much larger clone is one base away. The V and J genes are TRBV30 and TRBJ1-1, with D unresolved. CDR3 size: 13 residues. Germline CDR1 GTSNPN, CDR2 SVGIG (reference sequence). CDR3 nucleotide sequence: TGTGCCAGGAGATTCGTCATGAACACTGAAGCTTTCTTT. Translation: CARRFVMNTEAFF.

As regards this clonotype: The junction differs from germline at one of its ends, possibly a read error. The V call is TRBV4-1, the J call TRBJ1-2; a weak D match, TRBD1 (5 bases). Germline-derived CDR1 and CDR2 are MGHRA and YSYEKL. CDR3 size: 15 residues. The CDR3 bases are TGCGCCAGCAGCCAAGTGAGGGGCAATGACTATGGCTGCACCTTC. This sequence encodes CASSQVRGNDYGCTF.

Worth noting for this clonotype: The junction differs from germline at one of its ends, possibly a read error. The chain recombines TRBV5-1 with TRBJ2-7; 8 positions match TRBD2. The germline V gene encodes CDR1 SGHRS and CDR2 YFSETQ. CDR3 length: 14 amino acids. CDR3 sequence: CAGSADGTRREQYF. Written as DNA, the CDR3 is TGCGCCGGCAGCGCGGACGGGACTAGGAGGGAACAGTACTTC.

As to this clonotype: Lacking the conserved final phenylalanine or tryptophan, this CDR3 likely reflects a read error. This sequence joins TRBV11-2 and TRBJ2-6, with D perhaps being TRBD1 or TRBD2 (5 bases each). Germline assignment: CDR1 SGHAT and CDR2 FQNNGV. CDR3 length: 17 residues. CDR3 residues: CASRPRRGWTGANALTL. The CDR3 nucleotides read TGTGCCAGCAGACCAAGGAGAGGGTGGACTGGGGCCAACGCCCTGACTCTC.

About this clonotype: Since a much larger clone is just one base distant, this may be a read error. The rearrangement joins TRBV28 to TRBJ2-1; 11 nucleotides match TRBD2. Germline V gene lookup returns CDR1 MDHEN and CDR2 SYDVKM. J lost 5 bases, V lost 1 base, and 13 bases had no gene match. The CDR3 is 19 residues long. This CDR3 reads CASSLYHFSGLAEHNEQFF. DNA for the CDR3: TGTGCCAGCAGTTTATACCACTTTTCGGGACTAGCGGAGCACAATGAGCAGTTCTTC. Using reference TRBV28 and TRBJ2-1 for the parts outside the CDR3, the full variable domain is DVKVTQSSRYLVKRTGEKVFLECVQDMDHENMFWYRQDPGLGLRLIYFSYDVKMKEKGDIPEGYSVSREKKERFSLILESASTNQTSMYLCASSLYHFSGLAEHNEQFFGPGTRLTVL.

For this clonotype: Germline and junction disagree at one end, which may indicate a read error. The CDR3 DNA follows: TGCAGCGTTGAAGGGGACAGTGGGAGCTATTGCTACACCTTC. Its translation: CSVEGDSGSYCYTF. This chain connects TRBV29-1 to TRBJ1-2, with 7 bases matching TRBD1. The CDR3 contains 14 residues. Germline V gives CDR1 SQVTM, CDR2 ANQGSEA.

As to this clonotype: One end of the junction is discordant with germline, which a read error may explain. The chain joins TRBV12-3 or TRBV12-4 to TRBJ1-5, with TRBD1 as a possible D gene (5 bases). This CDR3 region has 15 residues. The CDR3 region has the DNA TGTGCCAGCACACGGGGCACCGTAATAAATCAGCCCCTGCATTTT. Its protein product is CASTRGTVINQPLHF.

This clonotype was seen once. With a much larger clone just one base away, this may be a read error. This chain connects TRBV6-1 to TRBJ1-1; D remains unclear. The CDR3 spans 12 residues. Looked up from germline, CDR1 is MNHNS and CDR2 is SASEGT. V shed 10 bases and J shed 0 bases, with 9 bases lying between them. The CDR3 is CATHGVNTEAFF. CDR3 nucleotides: TGTGCCACACACGGGGTGAACACTGAAGCTTTCTTT.

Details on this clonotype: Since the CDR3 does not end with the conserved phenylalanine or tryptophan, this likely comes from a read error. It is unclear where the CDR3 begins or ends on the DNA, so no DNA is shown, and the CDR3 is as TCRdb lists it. Here the CDR3 reads CASSDRGSQETQYL. The chain employs TRBV2 and TRBJ2-5; the D segment call TRBD1 is taken from the table without a DNA check. Ends included, the CDR3 has 14 residues. Germline V gene sequence: CDR1 SNHLY, CDR2 FYNNEI.

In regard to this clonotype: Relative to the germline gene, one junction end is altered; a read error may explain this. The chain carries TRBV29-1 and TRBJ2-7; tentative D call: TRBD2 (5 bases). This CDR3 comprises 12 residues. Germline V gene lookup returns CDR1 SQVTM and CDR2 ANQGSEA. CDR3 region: CSVKAEGIEQFF. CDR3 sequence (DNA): TGCAGCGTTAAGGCTGAGGGCATCGAGCAATTCTTC.

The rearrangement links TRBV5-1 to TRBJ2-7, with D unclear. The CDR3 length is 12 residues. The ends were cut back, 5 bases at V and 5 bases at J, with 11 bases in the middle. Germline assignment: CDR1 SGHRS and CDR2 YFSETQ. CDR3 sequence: CASRHTYDEQYF. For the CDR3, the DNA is TGCGCCAGCAGACATACGTACGACGAGCAGTACTTC.

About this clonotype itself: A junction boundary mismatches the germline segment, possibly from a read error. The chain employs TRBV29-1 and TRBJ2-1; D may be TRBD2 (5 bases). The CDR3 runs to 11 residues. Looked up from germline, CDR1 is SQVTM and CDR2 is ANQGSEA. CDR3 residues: CIVEDGGEHFF. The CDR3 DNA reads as TGCATCGTTGAAGATGGAGGTGAGCATTTCTTC.

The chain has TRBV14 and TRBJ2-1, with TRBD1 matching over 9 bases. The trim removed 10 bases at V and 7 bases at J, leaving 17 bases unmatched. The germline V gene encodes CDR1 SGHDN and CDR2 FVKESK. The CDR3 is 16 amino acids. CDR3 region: CANSRRQGGQLNEQFF. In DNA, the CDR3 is TGTGCCAACAGTCGTCGACAGGGGGGCCAGTTAAATGAGCAGTTCTTC.

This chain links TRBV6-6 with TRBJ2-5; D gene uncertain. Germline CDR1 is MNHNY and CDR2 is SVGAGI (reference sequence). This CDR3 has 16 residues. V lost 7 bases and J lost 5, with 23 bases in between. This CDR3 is CASTEWDGRSWETQYF. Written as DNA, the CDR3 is TGTGCCAGCACGGAGTGGGATGGGCGATCCTGGGAGACCCAGTACTTC.

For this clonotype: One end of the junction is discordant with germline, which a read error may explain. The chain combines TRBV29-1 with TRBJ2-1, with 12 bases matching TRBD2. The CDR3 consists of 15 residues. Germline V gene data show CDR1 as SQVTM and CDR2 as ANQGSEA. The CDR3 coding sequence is TGCGGCGTTGACGGGGCTAGCGGGAGGGCATGGGAGCAGTTCTTC. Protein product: CGVDGASGRAWEQFF.

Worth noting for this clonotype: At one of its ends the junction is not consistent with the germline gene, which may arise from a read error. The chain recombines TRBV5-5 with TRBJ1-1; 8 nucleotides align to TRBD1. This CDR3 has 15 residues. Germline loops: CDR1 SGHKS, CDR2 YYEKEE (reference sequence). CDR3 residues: CASSLWAGGYTDAFF. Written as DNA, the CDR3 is TGTGCCAGTAGCTTGTGGGCAGGGGGCTACACTGATGCTTTCTTT.

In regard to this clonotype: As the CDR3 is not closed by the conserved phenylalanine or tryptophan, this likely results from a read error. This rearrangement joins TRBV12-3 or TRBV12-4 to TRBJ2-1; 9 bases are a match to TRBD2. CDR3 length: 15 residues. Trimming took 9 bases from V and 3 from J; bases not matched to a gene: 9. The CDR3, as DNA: TGTGCCAGTAGTCATAGCGGGAGATACTACAATGAGCAGTTCCTC. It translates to CASSHSGRYYNEQFL.

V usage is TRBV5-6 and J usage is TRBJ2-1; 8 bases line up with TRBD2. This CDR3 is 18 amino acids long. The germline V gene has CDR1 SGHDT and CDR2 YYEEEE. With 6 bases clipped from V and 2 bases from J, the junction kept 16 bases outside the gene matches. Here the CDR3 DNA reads TGTGCCAGCAACCGGGGACTAGTGGGAGTTTTGACCTACAATGAGCAGTTCTTC. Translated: CASNRGLVGVLTYNEQFF.

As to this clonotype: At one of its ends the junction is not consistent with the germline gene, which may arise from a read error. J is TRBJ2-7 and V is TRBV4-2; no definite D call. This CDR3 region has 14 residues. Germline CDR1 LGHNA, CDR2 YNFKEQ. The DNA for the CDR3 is TGTGCCAGCTGCCAAGAAGCAGGATCCTACGAGCAATACTTC. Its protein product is CASCQEAGSYEQYF.

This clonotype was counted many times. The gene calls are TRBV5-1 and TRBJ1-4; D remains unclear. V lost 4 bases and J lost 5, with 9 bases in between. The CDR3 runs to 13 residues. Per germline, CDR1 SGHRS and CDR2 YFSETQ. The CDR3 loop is CASSLLMNEKLFF. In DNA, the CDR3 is TGCGCCAGCAGCCTTCTTATGAATGAAAAACTGTTTTTT.

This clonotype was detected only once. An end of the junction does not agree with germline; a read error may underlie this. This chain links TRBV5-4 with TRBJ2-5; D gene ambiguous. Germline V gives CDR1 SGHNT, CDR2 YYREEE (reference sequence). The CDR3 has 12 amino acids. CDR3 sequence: CGSSTDHETQYF. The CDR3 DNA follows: TGTGGCAGCAGTACGGACCATGAGACCCAGTACTTC.

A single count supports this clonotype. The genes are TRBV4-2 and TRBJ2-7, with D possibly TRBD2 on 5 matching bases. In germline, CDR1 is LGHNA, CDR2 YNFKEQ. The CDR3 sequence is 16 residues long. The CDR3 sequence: CVGSQGTDSKGYEQYF. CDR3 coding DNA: TGTGTCGGCAGCCAAGGAACGGACTCAAAAGGCTACGAGCAGTACTTC.

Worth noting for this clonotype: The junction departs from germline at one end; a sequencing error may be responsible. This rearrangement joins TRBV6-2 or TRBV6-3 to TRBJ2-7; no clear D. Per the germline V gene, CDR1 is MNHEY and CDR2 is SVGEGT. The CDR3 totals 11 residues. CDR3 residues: CASSLSEVRNF. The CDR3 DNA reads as TGTGCCAGCAGTTTGAGCGAGGTCAGGAACTTC.

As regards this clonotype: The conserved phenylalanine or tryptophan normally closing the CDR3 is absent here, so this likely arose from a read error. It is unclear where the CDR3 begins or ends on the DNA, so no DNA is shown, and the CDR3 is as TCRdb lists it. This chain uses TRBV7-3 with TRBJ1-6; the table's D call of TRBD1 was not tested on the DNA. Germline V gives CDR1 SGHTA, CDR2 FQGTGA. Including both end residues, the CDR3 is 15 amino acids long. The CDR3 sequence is CASSFEAGNNSPLHY.

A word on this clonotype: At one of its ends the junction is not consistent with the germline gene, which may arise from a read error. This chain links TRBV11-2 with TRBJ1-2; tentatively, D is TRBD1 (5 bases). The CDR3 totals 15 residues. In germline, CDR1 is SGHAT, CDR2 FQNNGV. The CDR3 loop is CGSSTLAGLISDYTF. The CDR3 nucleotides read TGTGGCAGCAGCACGTTGGCAGGGTTGATCTCTGACTACACCTTC.

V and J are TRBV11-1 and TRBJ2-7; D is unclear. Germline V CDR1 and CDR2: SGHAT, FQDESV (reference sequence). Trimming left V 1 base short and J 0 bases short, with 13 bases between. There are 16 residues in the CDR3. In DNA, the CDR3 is TGTGCCAGCAGCTTAGGGCCGTGTGAAAGCTCCTACGAGCAGTACTTC. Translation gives CASSLGPCESSYEQYF.

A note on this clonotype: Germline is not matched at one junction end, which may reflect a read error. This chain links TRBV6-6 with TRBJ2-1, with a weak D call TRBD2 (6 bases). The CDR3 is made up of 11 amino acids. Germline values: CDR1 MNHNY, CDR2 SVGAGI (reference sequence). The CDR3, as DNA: TGTGCCAACAGTTTAGACGGGAGGCAGTTCTTC. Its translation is CANSLDGRQFF.